Described below is a single TCR beta chain sequence and its context. In the study's own analysis: For nucleated cells, counts were estimated from reference gene primer amplification. Data came from immunoSEQ multiplex PCR; TCRdb stores just in-frame clones and leaves some out. V, J and clone size derive from that table, while D and trimming were established from the DNA sequence. The sample contains about 280,000 clones, roughly 90% of which appear only once. This sample was taken from a study of blood T cell repertoires in COVID-19. V lost 9 bases, J lost 5 bases, and 19 bases lay in between. The CDR3 has 14 amino acids. The germline gives CDR1 SGHTA, CDR2 FQGTGA.

The sample was peripheral blood. The chain couples TRBV7-3 to TRBJ1-1; D may be TRBD1 (6 bases). This TCR derives from a man aged 18 to 29 with active or convalescent COVID-19. This CDR3 is CARRRGGRGTEAFF. The CDR3 nucleotides are TGTGCCAGACGAAGGGGGGGAAGAGGGACTGAAGCTTTCTTT. Full variable domain (missing parts from reference TRBV7-3 and TRBJ1-1): GAGVSQTPSNKVTEKGKYVELRCDPISGHTALYWYRQSLGQGPEFLIYFQGTGAADDSGLPNDRFFAVRPEGSVSTLKIQRTERGDSAVYLCARRRGGRGTEAFFGQGTRLTVV.